This T cell receptor beta chain comes out of a study of blood T cell repertoires in COVID-19. Study in general: Researchers got acute and convalescent COVID-19 samples from the United States, Italy and Spain. The analysed material was cDNA or gDNA that came from T cells, B-cell-depleted T cells, or PBMCs.

Authors' data handling: Counts of nucleated cells, estimated from reference gene primer amplification, were obtained. This table comes from immunoSEQ multiplex PCR, and its TCRdb copy is limited to in-frame clones, with some not included. V and J calls and clone size are given by that table; D and trimming were obtained from the DNA. The repertoire has about 91,000 clones, nearly 90% of them found once; the top ten carry roughly 4.3%. This clone was picked up a small number of times. The sequencing sample was made of peripheral blood. This clonotype was obtained from a man in his sixties or seventies with acute or convalescent COVID-19.

Written as DNA, the CDR3 is TGTGCCAGTGCTCGGGACACCCAAGCTAGGGGCTACACCTTC. Its translation: CASARDTQARGYTF. This sequence joins TRBV19 and TRBJ1-2; D perhaps matches TRBD1 (6 bases). Germline CDR1 LNHDA, CDR2 SQIVND (reference sequence). Between the trimmed V and J ends, which lost 8 bases and 8 bases, there was a span of 21 bases. The CDR3 has 14 amino acids.